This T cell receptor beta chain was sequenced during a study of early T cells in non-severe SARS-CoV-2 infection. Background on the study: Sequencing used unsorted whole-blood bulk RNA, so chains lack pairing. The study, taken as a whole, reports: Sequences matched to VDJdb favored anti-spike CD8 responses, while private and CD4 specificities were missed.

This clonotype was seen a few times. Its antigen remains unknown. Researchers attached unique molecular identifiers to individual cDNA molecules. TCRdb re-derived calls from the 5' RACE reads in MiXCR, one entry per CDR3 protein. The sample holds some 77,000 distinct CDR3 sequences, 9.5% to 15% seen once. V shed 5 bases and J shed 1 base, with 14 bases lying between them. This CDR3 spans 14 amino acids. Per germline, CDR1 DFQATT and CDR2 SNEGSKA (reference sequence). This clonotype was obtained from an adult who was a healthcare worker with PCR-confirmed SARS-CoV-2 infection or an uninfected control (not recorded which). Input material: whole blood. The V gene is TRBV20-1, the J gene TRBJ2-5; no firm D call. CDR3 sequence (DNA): TGCAGTGCTCCCCTCGTGTCGGGCCAAGAGACCCAGTACTTC. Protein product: CSAPLVSGQETQYF.